This T cell receptor (beta chain) derives from a study of shared clonotypes between healthy human individuals (TCRdb year 2020). With regard to the full study: A couple of women and a few men aged 18 to 49 years were included in the cohort. For each donor, CD4 naive and CD4 memory were each run on three plates, CD8 naive on two plates, and CD8 memory on one plate. To estimate repertoire size and how much clonotype sharing occurs between individuals, the study deeply sequenced the blood TCR repertoires of roughly 5 healthy adults. To increase sequencing depth and limit assay-specific biases, different laboratories used diverse techniques to prepare libraries and sequence TCR repertoires. Per donor, leukapheresis produced somewhere between about 0.94 and 9.5 billion PBMCs.

On the study overall, not on this receptor specifically: Across several donors, around 5% of naive CD4, roughly 3.3% of naive CD8, under 2.5% of memory CD4, and roughly 0.4% of memory CD8 clonotypes were shared. Sampling was limited to blood, and TCR repertoires in tissue likely differ from TCR repertoires in blood. The small number of donors limited the genetic and exposure-history diversity represented. Larger estimated clonotype richness was generally found for naive subsets than for memory subsets. Incomplete sequencing was indicated by rarefaction of sorted-subset datasets, despite the large sequencing depth. Based on pairwise subsampling, the degree of clonotype sharing among donors was expected to be affected by sequencing depth. Compared with non-shared clonotypes, clonotypes shared by all four sorted-subset donors had higher generation probabilities.

Healthy HIV-negative adults with no recently reported acute infections or vaccinations were included as donors. Every donor was a Caucasian adult living in Nashville, Tennessee, USA. CD4+ T cells were enriched by magnetic negative selection, after which naive cells were positively selected on CD45RA and the negative fraction was taken as the memory subset. Blood was collected by leukapheresis, and PBMCs were isolated by Ficoll-Histopaque density gradient centrifugation and then cryopreserved in liquid nitrogen vapor phase. Analytical flow cytometry was used to check the purity and quantity of each magnetically sorted T cell population. Genomic DNA was isolated from each sorted fraction and quantified by UV absorbance on a Nanodrop 2000c. Using the deep immunoSEQ assay, multiplex PCR amplified TCR CDR3 regions from genomic DNA. Extracted genomic DNA from each cell subset was distributed evenly across all wells of several immunoSEQ 96-well plates, and each plate was treated as a replicate. For sorted subsets, roughly 200 ng of genomic DNA, equivalent to around 31,000 T cell genomes, went into each replicate PCR. Purified libraries were measured with a Qubit 3.0 fluorometer, size-checked on a Bioanalyzer 2100, and measured again with the KAPA Library Quantification kit. A separate single-read 150-cycle Illumina NextSeq 550 flow cell was used to sequence each immunoSEQ 96-well plate. The authors' pipeline ran thus. Because only junctional sequences without quality scores were contained in the immunoSEQ output, filtering matching that applied to full-length reads could not be performed. Sequences were annotated with PyIR, a Python wrapper for IgBLAST v1.9, and V/J genes and CDR3 were assigned using IMGT germline references. Reads with weak V/J assignments (E-value above 1e-6), missing CDR3, stop codons, out-of-frame junctions, or ambiguous translated residues were removed. V3J clonotypes were defined as sequences sharing an identical inferred V gene, J gene, and CDR3 amino acid sequence. The percentage overlap between two repertoires was calculated by dividing the number of shared unique clonotypes by the size of the smaller repertoire. Richness of each repertoire was evaluated using RTK rarefaction, the Chao1 estimator, and Recon v2.1 estimates of unobserved clonotypes. Generation probabilities for all TCRbeta clonotypes obtained by the gDNA method from four donors were computed using OLGA. TCRdb obtained this table from immuneACCESS and retained in-frame rearrangements with V and J assigned. These tables miss some clones; where compared with another copy, unresolved V genes account for less than half of the shortfall, and the remainder is unexplained. That table gives V, J and clone size, and the DNA gave D and trimming. The sample contains about 2.4 million clones, roughly 93% of them found a single time. Jointly, the top ten make up around 0.37% of the sample.

Concerning this clone: Its recognized antigen is unknown. No clone much larger than this one lies a single base away; base qualities are absent.

CDR3 length: 15 amino acids, cysteine to phenylalanine. The read is trimmed to its CDR3 DNA, 45 bases read in frame from base 1. The V and J ends are trimmed by 3 bases and 7 bases, leaving 16 bases between them. The germline V gene supplies CDR1 MDHEN and CDR2 SYDVKM. Sequences were obtained from naive CD4+ T cells from PBMCs. The cell subset or site label, as the study defines it: CD45RA+ positively selected. The sequence derives from a man in his late teens or twenties in good health. Some clones in this sample may be carry-over from other donors' samples. The rearrangement combines TRBV28 with TRBJ2-1; the D gene is perhaps TRBD2, from 7 matching bases. At the DNA level, the sequence is TGTGCCAGCAGTTTTTCCGGGGGGCGGCGGAATGAGCAGTTCTTC. Its coded protein is CASSFSGGRRNEQFF.